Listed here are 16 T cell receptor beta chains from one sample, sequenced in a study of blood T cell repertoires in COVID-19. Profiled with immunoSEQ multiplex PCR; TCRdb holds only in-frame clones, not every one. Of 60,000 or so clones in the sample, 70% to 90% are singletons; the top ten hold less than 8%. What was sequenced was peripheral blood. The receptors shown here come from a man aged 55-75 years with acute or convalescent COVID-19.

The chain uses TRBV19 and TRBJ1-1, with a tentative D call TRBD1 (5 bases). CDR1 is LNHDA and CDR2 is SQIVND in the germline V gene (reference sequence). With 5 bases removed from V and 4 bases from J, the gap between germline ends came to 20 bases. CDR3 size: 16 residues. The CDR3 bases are TGTGCCAGTAGTCTTACCCTCCGCCAGGGTGGCACTGAAGCTTTCTTT. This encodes CASSLTLRQGGTEAFF.

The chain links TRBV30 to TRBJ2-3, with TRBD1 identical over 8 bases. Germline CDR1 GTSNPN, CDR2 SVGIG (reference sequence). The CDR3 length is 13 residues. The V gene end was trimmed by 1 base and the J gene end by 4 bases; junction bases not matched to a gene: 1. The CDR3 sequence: CAWSAGGPDTQYF. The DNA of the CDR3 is TGTGCCTGGAGTGCAGGGGGCCCAGATACGCAGTATTTT.

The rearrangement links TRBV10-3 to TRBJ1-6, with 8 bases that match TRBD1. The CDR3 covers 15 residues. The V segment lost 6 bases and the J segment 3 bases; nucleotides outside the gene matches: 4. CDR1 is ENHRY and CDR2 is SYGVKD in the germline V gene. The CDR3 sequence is CAIRAGGNYNSPLHF. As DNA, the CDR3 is TGTGCCATCAGGGCAGGGGGCAACTATAATTCACCCCTCCACTTT.

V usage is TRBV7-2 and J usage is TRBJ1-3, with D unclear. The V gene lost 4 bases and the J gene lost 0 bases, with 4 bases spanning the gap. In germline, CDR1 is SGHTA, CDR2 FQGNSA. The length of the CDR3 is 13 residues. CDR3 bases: TGTGCCAGCAGCTCTTACTCTGGAAACACCATATATTTT. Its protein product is CASSSYSGNTIYF.

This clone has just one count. The DNA for the CDR3 is TGTGCCAGCACTACCCACGGGGGAAACACCATATATTTT. Translated: CASTTHGGNTIYF. V and J are TRBV12-3 or TRBV12-4 and TRBJ1-3; D is unclear. The CDR3 runs 13 residues. The V end lost 7 bases, the J end lost 4 bases, and 11 bases lay between the germline ends.

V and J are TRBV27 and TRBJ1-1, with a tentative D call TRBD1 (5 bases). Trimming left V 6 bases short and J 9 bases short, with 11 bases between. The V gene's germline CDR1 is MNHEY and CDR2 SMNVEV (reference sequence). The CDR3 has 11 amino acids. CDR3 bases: TGTGCCAGCAGAGCGGGGGTGCAAGCTTTCTTT. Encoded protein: CASRAGVQAFF.

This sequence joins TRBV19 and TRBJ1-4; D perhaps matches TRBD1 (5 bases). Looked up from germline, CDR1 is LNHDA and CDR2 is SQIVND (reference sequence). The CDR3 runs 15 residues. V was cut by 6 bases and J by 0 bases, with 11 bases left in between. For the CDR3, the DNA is TGTGCCAGTAGAAACAGGAGTGCAACTAATGAAAAACTGTTTTTT. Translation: CASRNRSATNEKLFF. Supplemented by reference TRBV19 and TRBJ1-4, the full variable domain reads DGGITQSPKYLFRKEGQNVTLSCEQNLNHDAMYWYRQDPGQGLRLIYYSQIVNDFQKGDIAEGYSVSREKKESFPLTVTSAQKNPTAFYLCASRNRSATNEKLFFGSGTQLSVL.

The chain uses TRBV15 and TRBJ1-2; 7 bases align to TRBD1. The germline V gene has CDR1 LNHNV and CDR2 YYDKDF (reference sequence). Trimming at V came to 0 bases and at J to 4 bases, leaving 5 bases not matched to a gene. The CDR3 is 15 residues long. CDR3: CATSREQGQLYGYTF. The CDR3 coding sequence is TGTGCCACCAGCAGAGAACAGGGACAGCTCTATGGCTACACCTTC.

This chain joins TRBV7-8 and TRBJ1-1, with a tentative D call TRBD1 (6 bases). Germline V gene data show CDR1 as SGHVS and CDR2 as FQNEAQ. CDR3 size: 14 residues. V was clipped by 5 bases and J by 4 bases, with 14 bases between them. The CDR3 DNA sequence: TGTGCCAGCAGCCAAGAGAGAGGGGGCACTGAAGCTTTCTTT. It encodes CASSQERGGTEAFF.

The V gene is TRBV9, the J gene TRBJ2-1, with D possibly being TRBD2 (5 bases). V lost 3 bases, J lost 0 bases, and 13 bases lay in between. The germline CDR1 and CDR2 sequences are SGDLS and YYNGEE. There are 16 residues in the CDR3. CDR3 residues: CASSGEAVTSYNEQFF. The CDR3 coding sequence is TGTGCCAGCAGCGGAGAAGCGGTAACCTCCTACAATGAGCAGTTCTTC. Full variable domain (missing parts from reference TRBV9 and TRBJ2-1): DSGVTQTPKHLITATGQRVTLRCSPRSGDLSVYWYQQSLDQGLQFLIQYYNGEERAKGNILERFSAQQFPDLHSELNLSSLELGDSALYFCASSGEAVTSYNEQFFGPGTRLTVL.

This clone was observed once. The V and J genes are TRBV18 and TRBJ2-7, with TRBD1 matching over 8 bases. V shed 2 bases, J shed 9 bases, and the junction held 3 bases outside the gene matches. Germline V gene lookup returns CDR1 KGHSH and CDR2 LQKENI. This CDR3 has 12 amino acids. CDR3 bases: TGTGCCAGCTCACCAGGACAGGGAGGGCAGTACTTC. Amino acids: CASSPGQGGQYF.

The CDR3 DNA reads as TGCAGCGTTAGGGACAGGGGGGGATACAATGAGCAGTTCTTC. Its protein is CSVRDRGGYNEQFF. The chain couples TRBV29-1 to TRBJ2-1; TRBD1 aligns across 11 bases. The germline CDR1 and CDR2 sequences are SQVTM and ANQGSEA. V lost 5 bases, J lost 4 bases, and 4 bases stayed unmatched. The CDR3 consists of 14 residues.

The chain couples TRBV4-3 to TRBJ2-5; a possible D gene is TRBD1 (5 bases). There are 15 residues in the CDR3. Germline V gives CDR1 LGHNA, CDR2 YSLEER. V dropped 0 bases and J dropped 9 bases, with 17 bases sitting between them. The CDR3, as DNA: TGCGCCAGCAGCCAAGATTTTGGCAGGGATGGGGCCCAGTACTTC. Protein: CASSQDFGRDGAQYF.

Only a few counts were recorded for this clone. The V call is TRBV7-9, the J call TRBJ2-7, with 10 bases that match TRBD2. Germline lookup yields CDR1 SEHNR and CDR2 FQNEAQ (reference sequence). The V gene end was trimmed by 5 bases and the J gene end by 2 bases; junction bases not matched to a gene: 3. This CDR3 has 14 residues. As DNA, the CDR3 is TGTGCCAGCAGCCCTAGCGGGGGAACCTACGAGCAGTACTTC. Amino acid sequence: CASSPSGGTYEQYF.

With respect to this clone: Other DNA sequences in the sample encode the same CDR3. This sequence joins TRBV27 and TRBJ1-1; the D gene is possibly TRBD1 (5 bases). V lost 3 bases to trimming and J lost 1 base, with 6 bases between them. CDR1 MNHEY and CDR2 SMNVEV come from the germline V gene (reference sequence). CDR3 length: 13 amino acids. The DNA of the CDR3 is TGTGCCAGCAGTTTGACAGCGAACACTGAAGCTTTCTTT. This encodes CASSLTANTEAFF.

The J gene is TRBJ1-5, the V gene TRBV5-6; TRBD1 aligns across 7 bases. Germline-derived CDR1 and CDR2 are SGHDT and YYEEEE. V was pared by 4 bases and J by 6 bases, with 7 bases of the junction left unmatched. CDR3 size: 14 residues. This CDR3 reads CASSVGQFGQPQHF. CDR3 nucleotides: TGTGCCAGCAGCGTGGGACAGTTCGGTCAGCCCCAGCATTTT.